The 14 T cell receptor beta chains in this list originate from one sample, sequenced in a study of post-analysis software for immune sequencing data. Whole-study findings and limits: About 5 TRBV segments, including TRBV5-6, TRBV5-1 and TRBV20-1, were more frequent in patients than controls.

No antigens are known for them. The authors incorporated unique molecular identifiers into the TCR beta cDNA libraries. One entry per CDR3 protein results from TCRdb running MiXCR on the PCR reads. The sample holds hundreds of thousands of distinct CDR3 sequences; about 40% are singletons and the top ten take 1.5% to 2%. Sequencing input: blood. These receptors all stem from a girl under 18 with multiple sclerosis.

This clonotype was detected only a few times. The chain uses TRBV9 and TRBJ2-3; TRBD2 matches 8 bases. Germline V gene sequence: CDR1 SGDLS, CDR2 YYNGEE. CDR3 length: 15 amino acids. The V segment lost 0 bases and the J segment 3 bases; nucleotides outside the gene matches: 3. CDR3 region: CASSVEGTRTDTQYF. The DNA of the CDR3 is TGTGCCAGCAGCGTAGAGGGGACTAGAACAGATACGCAGTATTTT.

This sequence joins TRBV7-3 and TRBJ2-4, with 11 bases lining up with TRBD1. Germline assignment: CDR1 SGHTA and CDR2 FQGTGA. V lost 3 bases and J lost 8; bases outside the gene matches: 3. CDR3 length equals 14 residues. The CDR3 DNA sequence: TGTGCCAGCAGCTTGGACAGGGGGCACGACATTCAGTACTTC. Residues: CASSLDRGHDIQYF. Full variable domain (outside the CDR3, taken from reference TRBV7-3 and TRBJ2-4): GAGVSQTPSNKVTEKGKYVELRCDPISGHTALYWYRQSLGQGPEFLIYFQGTGAADDSGLPNDRFFAVRPEGSVSTLKIQRTERGDSAVYLCASSLDRGHDIQYFGAGTRLSVL.

The table lists this clonotype with a few counts. The rearrangement joins TRBV6-5 to TRBJ2-5, with a weak D call TRBD2 (6 bases). The J call may be wrong; the DNA end is better matched by TRBJ2-7. Germline V gives CDR1 MNHEY, CDR2 SVGAGI. The CDR3 is 14 residues long. CDR3 amino acids: CASSLTGTHYEQYF. CDR3 DNA: TGTGCCAGCAGTCTCACCGGGACTCACTACGAGCAGTACTTC.

Remarks on this clonotype: One end of the junction varies from germline; a read error may be responsible. The chain links TRBV12-3 or TRBV12-4 to TRBJ2-3, with TRBD2 as a possible D gene (6 bases). The CDR3 extends over 15 amino acids. The CDR3 loop reads CASRRLASSADAQYF. The DNA of the CDR3 is TGTGCCAGCAGAAGGCTAGCGAGTAGCGCAGATGCGCAGTATTTT.

V gene TRBV4-1 combines with J gene TRBJ2-1; 9 nucleotides match TRBD2. The CDR3 has 17 amino acids. V dropped 1 base and J dropped 4; count of bases not matched to a gene: 8. From germline, CDR1 is MGHRA and CDR2 YSYEKL. CDR3 coding DNA: TGCGCCAGCAGCCAAGGGCTAGCGGGGTTATTATACAATGAGCAGTTCTTC. Translated, it gives CASSQGLAGLLYNEQFF.

This clonotype appeared a few times. The J gene is TRBJ2-7, the V gene TRBV6-5, with 9 bases aligning to TRBD1. Germline trimming cut 5 bases from V and 1 base from J; bases unmatched to any gene: 3. The CDR3 covers 14 residues. Germline V lookup: CDR1 MNHEY, CDR2 SVGAGI. The CDR3 nucleotides are TGTGCCAGCAGTGAGGACAGGGGATCCTACGAGCAGTACTTC. Encoded protein: CASSEDRGSYEQYF.

The J gene is TRBJ1-1, the V gene TRBV29-1, with D unclear. The germline V and J ends were trimmed by 4 bases and 2 bases, with 14 bases remaining between them. This CDR3 spans 14 amino acids. Germline CDR1 reads SQVTM; CDR2 reads ANQGSEA. This CDR3 is CSVGNLRPNTEAFF. For the CDR3, the DNA is TGCAGCGTTGGCAACCTCCGTCCTAACACTGAAGCTTTCTTT. Supplemented by reference TRBV29-1 and TRBJ1-1, the full variable domain reads SAVISQKPSRDICQRGTSLTIQCQVDSQVTMMFWYRQQPGQSLTLIATANQGSEATYESGFVIDKFPISRPNLTFSTLTVSNMSPEDSSIYLCSVGNLRPNTEAFFGQGTRLTVV.

The sample holds a few counts of this clonotype. V is TRBV29-1 and J is TRBJ2-1, with 7 bases aligning to TRBD2. The CDR3 has 12 amino acids. J was trimmed by 6 bases and V by 5 bases; bases with no gene match: 4. Looked up from germline, CDR1 is SQVTM and CDR2 is ANQGSEA. The CDR3 loop is CSVWTGGNEQFF. CDR3 in DNA: TGCAGCGTTTGGACGGGGGGCAATGAGCAGTTCTTC.

This rearrangement joins TRBV5-1 to TRBJ2-1, with a weak D call TRBD1 (8 bases). The CDR3 consists of 16 residues. The germline V gene has CDR1 SGHRS and CDR2 YFSETQ. Deletions cut 4 bases from V and 6 bases from J, with 20 bases between. The CDR3 DNA follows: TGCGCCAGCAGCCGAATGGCAGGGGGCGGGGGCAATGAGCAGTTCTTC. It codes for CASSRMAGGGGNEQFF.

Only a few counts were recorded for this clonotype. The rearrangement links TRBV4-2 to TRBJ1-2; D may be TRBD1 (5 bases). Between the trimmed V and J ends, which lost 0 bases and 8 bases, there was a span of 13 bases. The CDR3 is 14 amino acids. The germline V gene has CDR1 LGHNA and CDR2 YNFKEQ. This chain's CDR3 is CASSQEVRESGYTF. The CDR3 DNA reads TGTGCCAGCAGCCAAGAAGTCAGGGAATCAGGCTACACCTTC.

The chain couples TRBV20-1 to TRBJ2-1; 11 bases are a match to TRBD2. The CDR3 consists of 16 residues. Looked up from germline, CDR1 is DFQATT and CDR2 is SNEGSKA (reference sequence). The V segment lost 3 bases and the J segment 7 bases; nucleotides outside the gene matches: 11. CDR3: CSARSPLAGDGNEQFF. DNA of the CDR3: TGCAGTGCTAGGTCTCCACTAGCGGGGGATGGGAATGAGCAGTTCTTC.

The chain uses TRBV2 and TRBJ1-1; 7 nucleotides line up with TRBD1. CDR3 length: 13 amino acids. V shed 6 bases, J shed 12 bases, and the junction held 13 bases outside the gene matches. CDR1 is SNHLY and CDR2 is FYNNEI in the germline V gene. The chain's CDR3 is CASRATGPSGSFF. Here the CDR3 DNA reads TGTGCCAGCAGAGCGACAGGGCCCTCCGGATCTTTCTTT.

Points on this clonotype: The junction shows a germline mismatch at one end, possibly a read error. This chain joins TRBV12-3 or TRBV12-4 and TRBJ2-7; 7 bases fit TRBD1. This CDR3 is 14 amino acids long. The CDR3 nucleotides read TGTGGCAGCCAAAACGGACAGGAGGCCTACGAGCAGTACTTC. Translating gives CGSQNGQEAYEQYF.

Concerning this clonotype: A much larger clonotype is one base distant, so this may be a read error. The chain is built from TRBV7-2 and TRBJ2-3; D gene unclear. V was cut by 2 bases and J by 2 bases, with 8 bases left in between. From germline, CDR1 is SGHTA and CDR2 FQGNSA. CDR3 length: 14 residues. The CDR3 spells CASSLFGVTDTQYF. The CDR3 DNA reads TGTGCCAGCAGCTTATTCGGAGTCACAGATACGCAGTATTTT. Combining the CDR3 with reference TRBV7-2 and TRBJ2-3 gives the whole variable domain GAGVSQSPSNKVTEKGKDVELRCDPISGHTALYWYRQSLGQGLEFLIYFQGNSAPDKSGLPSDRFSAERTGGSVSTLTIQRTQQEDSAVYLCASSLFGVTDTQYFGPGTRLTVL.